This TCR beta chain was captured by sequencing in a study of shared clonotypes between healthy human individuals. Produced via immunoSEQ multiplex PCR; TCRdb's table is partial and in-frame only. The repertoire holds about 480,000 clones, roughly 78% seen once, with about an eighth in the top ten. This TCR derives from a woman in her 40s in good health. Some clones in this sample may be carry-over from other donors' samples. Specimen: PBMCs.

CDR3 nucleotide sequence: TGTGCCAGCAGCTACGGCCAGAGGAACTCCTACGAGCAGTACTTC. It translates to CASSYGQRNSYEQYF. This sequence joins TRBV5-4 and TRBJ2-7; D is undetermined. V gave up 3 bases and J gave up 0 bases, with 13 bases separating them. The CDR3 has 15 residues. From germline, CDR1 is SGHNT and CDR2 YYREEE (reference sequence).